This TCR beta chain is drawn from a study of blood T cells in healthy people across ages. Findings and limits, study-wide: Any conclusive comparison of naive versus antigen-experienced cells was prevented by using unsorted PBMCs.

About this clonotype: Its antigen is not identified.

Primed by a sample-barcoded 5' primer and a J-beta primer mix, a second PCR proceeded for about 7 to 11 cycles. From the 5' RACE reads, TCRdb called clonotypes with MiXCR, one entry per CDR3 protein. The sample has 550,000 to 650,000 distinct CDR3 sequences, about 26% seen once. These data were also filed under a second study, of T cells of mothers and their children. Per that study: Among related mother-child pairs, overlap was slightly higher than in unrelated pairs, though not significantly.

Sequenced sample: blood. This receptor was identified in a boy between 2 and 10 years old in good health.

The CDR3 here is CSARPGLAVEETQYF. The CDR3 DNA reads TGCAGTGCTAGACCGGGACTAGCGGTGGAAGAGACCCAGTACTTC. The chain links TRBV20-1 to TRBJ2-5; 11 bases fit TRBD2. The ends lost 2 bases at V and 3 bases at J; junction bases unmatched: 5. The CDR3 sequence is 15 residues long. Germline CDR1 reads DFQATT; CDR2 reads SNEGSKA (reference sequence).